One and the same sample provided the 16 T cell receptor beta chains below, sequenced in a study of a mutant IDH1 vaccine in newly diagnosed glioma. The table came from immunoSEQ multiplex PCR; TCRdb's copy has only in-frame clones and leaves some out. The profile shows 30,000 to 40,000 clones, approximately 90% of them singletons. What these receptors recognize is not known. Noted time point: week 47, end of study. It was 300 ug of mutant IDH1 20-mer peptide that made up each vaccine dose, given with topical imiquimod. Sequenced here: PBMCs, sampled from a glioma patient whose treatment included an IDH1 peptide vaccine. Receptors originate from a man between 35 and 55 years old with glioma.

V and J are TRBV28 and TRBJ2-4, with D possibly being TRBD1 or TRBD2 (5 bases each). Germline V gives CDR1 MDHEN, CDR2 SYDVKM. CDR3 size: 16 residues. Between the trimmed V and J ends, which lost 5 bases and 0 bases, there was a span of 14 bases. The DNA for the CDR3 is TGTGCCAGCAGTACAACCGGGACCTCAGCCAAAAACATTCAGTACTTC. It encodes CASSTTGTSAKNIQYF.

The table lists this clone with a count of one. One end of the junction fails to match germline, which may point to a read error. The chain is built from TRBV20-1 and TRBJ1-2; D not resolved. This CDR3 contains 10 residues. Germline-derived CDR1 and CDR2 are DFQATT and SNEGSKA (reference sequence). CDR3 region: CSASSGRTAF. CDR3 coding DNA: TGCAGTGCTAGTTCGGGGAGAACCGCCTTC.

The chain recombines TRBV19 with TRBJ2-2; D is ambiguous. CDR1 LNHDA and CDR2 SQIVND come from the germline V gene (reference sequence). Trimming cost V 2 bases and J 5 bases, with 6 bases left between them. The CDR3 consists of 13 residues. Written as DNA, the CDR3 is TGTGCCAGTAGTATATCAGGTACCGGGGAGCTGTTTTTT. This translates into CASSISGTGELFF.

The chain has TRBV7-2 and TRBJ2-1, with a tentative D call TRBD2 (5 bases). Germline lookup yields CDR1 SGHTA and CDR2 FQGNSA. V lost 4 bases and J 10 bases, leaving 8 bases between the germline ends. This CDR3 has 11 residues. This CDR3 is CASSYGGEQFF. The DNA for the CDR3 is TGTGCCAGCAGCTACGGAGGAGAGCAGTTCTTC.

The CDR3 nucleotides read TGTGCCAGCAGCCGGGACAGATATAATTCACCCCTCCACTTT. Its translation is CASSRDRYNSPLHF. The chain recombines TRBV2 with TRBJ1-6; TRBD1 matches at 7 bases. This CDR3 spans 14 amino acids. In germline, CDR1 is SNHLY, CDR2 FYNNEI. V dropped 6 bases and J dropped 4; count of bases not matched to a gene: 3.

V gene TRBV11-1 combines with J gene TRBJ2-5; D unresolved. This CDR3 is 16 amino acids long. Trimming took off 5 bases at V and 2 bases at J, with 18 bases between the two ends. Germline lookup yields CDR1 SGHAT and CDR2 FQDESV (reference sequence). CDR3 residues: CASSPTGHRAQETQYF. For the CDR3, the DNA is TGTGCCAGCAGCCCCACGGGCCACCGGGCTCAAGAGACCCAGTACTTC.

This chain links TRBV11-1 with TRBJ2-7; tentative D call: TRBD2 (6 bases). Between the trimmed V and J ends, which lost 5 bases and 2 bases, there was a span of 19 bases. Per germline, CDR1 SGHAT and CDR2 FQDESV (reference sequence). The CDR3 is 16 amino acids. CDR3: CASSGETTGRTYEQYF. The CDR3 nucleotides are TGTGCCAGCAGCGGTGAAACTACCGGGAGAACCTACGAGCAGTACTTC.

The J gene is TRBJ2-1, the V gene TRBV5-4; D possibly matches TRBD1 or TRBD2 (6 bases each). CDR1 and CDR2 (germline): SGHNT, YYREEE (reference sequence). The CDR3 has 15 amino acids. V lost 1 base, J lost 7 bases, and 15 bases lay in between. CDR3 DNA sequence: TGTGCCAGCAGCTTGCGCCTGGGGGGCAGAAATGAGCAGTTCTTC. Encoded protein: CASSLRLGGRNEQFF.

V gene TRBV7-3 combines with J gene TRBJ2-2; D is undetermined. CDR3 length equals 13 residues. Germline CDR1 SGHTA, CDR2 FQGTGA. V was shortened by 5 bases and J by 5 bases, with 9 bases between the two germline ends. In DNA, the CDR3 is TGTGCCAGCAGCCCCCTTGTAACCGGGGAGCTGTTTTTT. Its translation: CASSPLVTGELFF. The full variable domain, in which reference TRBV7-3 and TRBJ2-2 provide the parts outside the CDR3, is GAGVSQTPSNKVTEKGKYVELRCDPISGHTALYWYRQSLGQGPEFLIYFQGTGAADDSGLPNDRFFAVRPEGSVSTLKIQRTERGDSAVYLCASSPLVTGELFFGEGSRLTVL.

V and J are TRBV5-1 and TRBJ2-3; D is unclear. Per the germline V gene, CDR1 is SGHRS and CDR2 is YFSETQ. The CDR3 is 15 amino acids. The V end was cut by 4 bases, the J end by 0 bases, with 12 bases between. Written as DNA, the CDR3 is TGCGCCAGCAGCCGCGAAAGTGGTAGCACAGATACGCAGTATTTT. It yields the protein CASSRESGSTDTQYF.

CDR3 loop: CASRLGAGLDYEQYF. CDR3 nucleotides: TGCGCCAGTCGTTTGGGAGCGGGACTTGACTACGAGCAGTACTTC. The chain employs TRBV5-1 and TRBJ2-7, with 7 bases identical to TRBD2. Germline CDR1 reads SGHRS; CDR2 reads YFSETQ. The CDR3 length is 15 residues. V trimming: 8 bases; J trimming: 3 bases; junction bases outside the gene matches: 14.

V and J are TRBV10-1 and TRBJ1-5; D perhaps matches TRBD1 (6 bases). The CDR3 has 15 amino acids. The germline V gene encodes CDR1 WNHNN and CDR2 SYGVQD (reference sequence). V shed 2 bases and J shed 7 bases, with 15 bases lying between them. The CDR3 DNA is TGCGCCAGCAGTGAGAAGAGGGGGGGCAGGCAGCCCCAGCATTTT. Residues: CASSEKRGGRQPQHF.

The CDR3 loop reads CASSLRRSRVWGTGELFF. The CDR3 bases are TGTGCCAGCAGCCTACGACGATCCCGGGTTTGGGGCACCGGGGAGCTGTTTTTT. J is TRBJ2-2 and V is TRBV5-4; D unclear. The CDR3 extends over 18 amino acids. Deletions cut 4 bases from V and 4 bases from J, with 23 bases between. Germline lookup yields CDR1 SGHNT and CDR2 YYREEE (reference sequence).

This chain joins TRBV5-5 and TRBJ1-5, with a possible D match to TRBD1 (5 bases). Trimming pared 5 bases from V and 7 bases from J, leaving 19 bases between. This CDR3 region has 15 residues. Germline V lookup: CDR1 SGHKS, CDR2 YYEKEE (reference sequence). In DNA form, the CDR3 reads TGTGCCAGCAGATTCCGGGACGGAAACAACCAGCCCCAGCATTTT. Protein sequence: CASRFRDGNNQPQHF.

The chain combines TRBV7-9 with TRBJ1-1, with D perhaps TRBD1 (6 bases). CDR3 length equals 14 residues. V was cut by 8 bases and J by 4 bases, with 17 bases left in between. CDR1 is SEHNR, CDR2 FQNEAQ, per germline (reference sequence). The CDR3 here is CASSGSGASTEAFF. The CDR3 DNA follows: TGTGCCAGCTCAGGTTCAGGGGCCAGCACTGAAGCTTTCTTT.

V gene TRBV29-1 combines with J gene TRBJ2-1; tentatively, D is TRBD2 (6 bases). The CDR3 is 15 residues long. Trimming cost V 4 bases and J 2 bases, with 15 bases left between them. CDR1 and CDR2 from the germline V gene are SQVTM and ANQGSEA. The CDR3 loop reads CSVVYGGGAYNEQFF. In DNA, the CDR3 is TGCAGCGTTGTTTACGGGGGTGGGGCCTACAATGAGCAGTTCTTC.